This T cell receptor beta chain was sequenced during a study of control samples from healthy donors and cancer patients. Profiling relied on immunoSEQ multiplex PCR, and the TCRdb table lists in-frame clones only, not all of them. The data show about 150,000 clones, approximately 94% seen once. Per germline, CDR1 MNHNS and CDR2 SASEGT. The germline V and J ends were trimmed by 2 bases and 5 bases, with 18 bases remaining between them. The CDR3 totals 16 residues. This chain connects TRBV6-1 to TRBJ2-5; D unresolved. Input material: blood. The receptor's source is a man between 40 and 49 years old in good health. CDR3 DNA sequence: TGTGCCAGCAGTGAACCGGGTTCTGTAAGTCCGGAGACCCAGTACTTC. Amino acid sequence: CASSEPGSVSPETQYF.